This T cell receptor (beta chain) was captured by sequencing in a study of T cell responses to AZD1222 COVID-19 vaccine. Findings and limits, study-wide: Baseline serology detected seropositivity in only six or seven AZD1222 recipients. In a largely white British group with more females than males, clonal diversity was possibly underestimated.

With regard to this clone: The antigen is not known.

TCRdb's table, derived via immunoSEQ multiplex PCR, lists solely in-frame clones and lacks some. This table has more than 110,000 clones, about 91% appearing once. Germline loops: CDR1 MNHEY, CDR2 SMNVEV (reference sequence). V was pared by 3 bases and J by 3 bases, with 6 bases of the junction left unmatched. The CDR3 consists of 18 residues. The genes are TRBV27 and TRBJ2-3; 16 bases match TRBD2. The source is an adult in good health. The material was peripheral blood, obtained on day 0 of AZD1222 vaccination. CDR3 protein: CASSFQGLAGGPTDTQYF. The CDR3 bases are TGTGCCAGCAGTTTCCAGGGACTAGCGGGAGGGCCTACAGATACGCAGTATTTT.